The 14 T cell receptor beta chains below come from one sample, sequenced in a study of cytomegalovirus exposure and HLA in healthy donors. 13 Jbeta primers and 60 Vbeta primers were used for the PCR. Sequenced by immunoSEQ multiplex PCR; TCRdb stores in-frame clones only, minus some. The sample contains about 82,000 clones, about 70% of which appear only once. Sequenced: PBMCs. These receptors originate from a man aged 55 to 69 in good health and CMV-seronegative.

The genes are TRBV7-2 and TRBJ2-3; 11 bases map to TRBD2. The V and J ends lost 5 bases and 0 bases, in that order; junction bases with no gene match: 4. This CDR3 is 16 amino acids long. Per germline, CDR1 SGHTA and CDR2 FQGNSA. In nucleotides, the CDR3 is TGTGCCAGCAGCCTTACTAGCGGGGGTAGCACAGATACGCAGTATTTT. This translates into CASSLTSGGSTDTQYF.

The rearrangement links TRBV5-1 to TRBJ2-1, with D hard to call. Trimming stripped 5 bases from V and 0 bases from J, with 6 bases between. The CDR3 is 13 residues long. Germline CDR1 SGHRS, CDR2 YFSETQ. The CDR3 here is CASSASSYNEQFF. CDR3 coding DNA: TGCGCCAGCAGTGCGAGCTCCTACAATGAGCAGTTCTTC.

The chain carries TRBV18 and TRBJ1-2; 7 bases are a match to TRBD1. J gave up 6 bases and V 3 bases, and 10 bases lay outside the gene matches. In germline, CDR1 is KGHSH, CDR2 LQKENI. This CDR3 comprises 15 residues. The CDR3, as DNA: TGTGCCAGCTCACCGACCTCCGGGACAGACGATGGCTACACCTTC. This codes for CASSPTSGTDDGYTF.

The rearrangement uses TRBV18 and TRBJ2-3; TRBD1 matches 7 bases. V gave up 2 bases and J gave up 0 bases; unmatched junction bases: 5. The CDR3 spans 16 residues. Looked up from germline, CDR1 is KGHSH and CDR2 is LQKENI. CDR3 loop: CASSPRQGGSTDTQYF. As DNA, the CDR3 is TGTGCCAGCTCACCAAGACAGGGCGGGAGCACAGATACGCAGTATTTT.

This clone has more than one count but fewer than ten. The rearrangement links TRBV5-7 to TRBJ2-1; 10 nucleotides match TRBD2. TRBV5-7 is reported as an ORF; its role is uncertain. V was clipped by 3 bases and J by 6 bases; unmatched bases: 6. The CDR3 extends over 15 amino acids. CDR3 sequence reads: CASSSWASGSNEQFF. In nucleotides, the CDR3 is TGTGCCAGCAGCTCATGGGCTAGCGGGAGCAATGAGCAGTTCTTC.

The chain couples TRBV6-1 to TRBJ1-1; 7 bases are shared with TRBD1. Per the germline V gene, CDR1 is MNHNS and CDR2 is SASEGT. V lost 3 bases to trimming and J lost 7 bases; unmatched junction nucleotides: 8. The CDR3 consists of 14 residues. The CDR3 loop reads CASSDRGQKGEAFF. CDR3 DNA: TGTGCCAGCAGTGATAGGGGACAGAAGGGTGAAGCTTTCTTT.

V is TRBV5-5 and J is TRBJ2-7; 8 nucleotides agree with TRBD2. CDR1 is SGHKS and CDR2 is YYEKEE in the germline V gene (reference sequence). The CDR3 runs to 15 residues. J was trimmed by 3 bases and V by 2 bases; bases with no gene match: 7. The CDR3 DNA sequence: TGTGCCAGCAGCTTCCCAGGGACTAGGCTCTACGAGCAGTACTTC. It translates to CASSFPGTRLYEQYF.

CDR3 in amino acids: CASSRGRGNNEQFF. The CDR3 DNA reads as TGTGCCAGTAGTAGGGGCAGGGGAAACAATGAGCAGTTCTTC. The V gene is TRBV19, the J gene TRBJ2-1, with D perhaps TRBD1 (6 bases). The V gene lost 4 bases and the J gene lost 5 bases, with 12 bases spanning the gap. The CDR3 contains 14 residues. The V gene's germline CDR1 is LNHDA and CDR2 SQIVND (reference sequence).

The chain is built from TRBV27 and TRBJ2-7; tentatively, D is TRBD2 (6 bases). This CDR3 is built from 15 residues. With 0 bases removed from V and 6 bases from J, the gap between germline ends came to 15 bases. CDR1 MNHEY and CDR2 SMNVEV come from the germline V gene (reference sequence). DNA for the CDR3: TGTGCCAGCAGTTTATCGTCGCGGGGAAGGGTCGAGCAGTACTTC. This translates into CASSLSSRGRVEQYF.

The chain carries TRBV10-1 and TRBJ1-1; the D gene is possibly TRBD1 (6 bases). CDR1 and CDR2 from the germline V gene are WNHNN and SYGVQD (reference sequence). V was pared by 3 bases and J by 0 bases, with 14 bases between. The CDR3 is made up of 16 amino acids. CDR3: CASSDFATGLNTEAFF. The CDR3 DNA sequence: TGCGCCAGCAGTGACTTCGCGACAGGCCTGAACACTGAAGCTTTCTTT.

This clone was seen just once. V gene TRBV7-9 combines with J gene TRBJ2-3; D may be TRBD1 (5 bases). The CDR3 totals 15 residues. V shed 0 bases and J shed 1 base, with 8 bases lying between them. Germline CDR1 reads SEHNR; CDR2 reads FQNEAQ (reference sequence). The CDR3 loop reads CASSLAGVRTDTQYF. The CDR3 coding sequence is TGTGCCAGCAGCTTAGCAGGGGTTCGCACAGATACGCAGTATTTT.

In its sample, this clone was seen a few times. The chain links TRBV2 to TRBJ2-1, with D perhaps matching TRBD2 (5 bases). CDR3 length equals 14 residues. Trimming left V 7 bases short and J 5 bases short, with 15 bases between. CDR1 SNHLY and CDR2 FYNNEI come from the germline V gene. DNA for the CDR3: TGTGCCAGCACGGGCCGCCGGCGGGACAATGAGCAGTTCTTC. Translation gives CASTGRRRDNEQFF.

This clone occurred a few times. The chain has TRBV6-6 and TRBJ1-4; D is unclear. The CDR3 loop spans 15 amino acids. The germline CDR1 and CDR2 sequences are MNHNY and SVGAGI (reference sequence). Deletions cut 0 bases from V and 3 bases from J, with 8 bases between. As DNA, the CDR3 is TGTGCCAGCAGTTACTCCCCCGGGGCTAATGAAAAACTGTTTTTT. It codes for CASSYSPGANEKLFF.

V usage is TRBV15 and J usage is TRBJ1-2, with D perhaps matching TRBD1 (5 bases). Germline loops: CDR1 LNHNV, CDR2 YYDKDF (reference sequence). V lost 0 bases, J lost 8 bases, and 13 bases lay in between. This CDR3 is 14 amino acids long. The CDR3 sequence: CATSRELARGGYTF. The CDR3 nucleotides read TGTGCCACCAGCAGAGAATTGGCCCGGGGGGGCTACACCTTC.